Below are 26 T cell receptor beta chains sequenced from a single sample in a study of T cells in localized non-small cell lung cancer. Sequenced by immunoSEQ multiplex PCR; TCRdb stores in-frame clones only, minus some. The repertoire has about 40,000 clones, approximately 81% of them found once; the top ten carry roughly 6.6%. Material: peripheral blood mononuclear cells, obtained before any cancer treatment. These receptors were taken from a male donor at least 60 years old with stage II lung adenocarcinoma.

This clone was detected only a few times. The DNA of the CDR3 is TGTGCCAGCAGTCTCAGGAATGAGCAGTTCTTC. As protein: CASSLRNEQFF. The V and J genes are TRBV6-6 and TRBJ2-1; no clear D. The ends were cut back, 5 bases at V and 7 bases at J, with 6 bases in the middle. The germline gives CDR1 MNHNY, CDR2 SVGAGI (reference sequence). The CDR3 loop spans 11 amino acids.

This clone has only one observation. The J gene is TRBJ2-1, the V gene TRBV6-5; D may be TRBD1 (6 bases). Germline V gene data show CDR1 as MNHEY and CDR2 as SVGAGI. This CDR3 has 15 residues. With 6 bases removed from V and 4 bases from J, the gap between germline ends came to 16 bases. In DNA, the CDR3 is TGTGCCAGCAGCAGTACTAGGACAGTTTACAATGAGCAGTTCTTC. Protein: CASSSTRTVYNEQFF.

The rearrangement uses TRBV5-4 and TRBJ2-2; 7 nucleotides match TRBD1. The CDR3 contains 16 residues. V lost 4 bases and J lost 0; bases outside the gene matches: 6. Germline V gene sequence: CDR1 SGHNT, CDR2 YYREEE (reference sequence). The CDR3 sequence: CASSPRQGPNTGELFF. The CDR3 DNA is TGTGCCAGCAGCCCCCGACAGGGACCGAACACCGGGGAGCTGTTTTTT. Combining the CDR3 with reference TRBV5-4 and TRBJ2-2 gives the whole variable domain ETGVTQSPTHLIKTRGQQVTLRCSSQSGHNTVSWYQQALGQGPQFIFQYYREEENGRGNFPPRFSGLQFPNYSSELNVNALELDDSALYLCASSPRQGPNTGELFFGEGSRLTVL.

This chain joins TRBV6-1 and TRBJ1-1; 9 positions match TRBD1. Germline V gene data show CDR1 as MNHNS and CDR2 as SASEGT. J was trimmed by 4 bases and V by 5 bases; bases with no gene match: 8. The CDR3 contains 15 residues. The DNA of the CDR3 is TGTGCCAGCAGTCCCGGGACAGGGCTTAGCACTGAAGCTTTCTTT. Its protein product is CASSPGTGLSTEAFF.

The V and J genes are TRBV7-3 and TRBJ2-7, with 10 bases that match TRBD1. With V trimmed by 2 bases and J by 6 bases, 7 bases remained unmatched. Germline CDR1 reads SGHTA; CDR2 reads FQGTGA. CDR3 length: 15 residues. The CDR3 protein is CASSLGGTGEAEQYF. The CDR3, as DNA: TGTGCCAGCAGCTTAGGCGGGACAGGGGAAGCCGAGCAGTACTTC.

This sequence joins TRBV18 and TRBJ2-1, with D perhaps matching TRBD1 (5 bases). The CDR3 is made up of 12 amino acids. Germline CDR1 is KGHSH and CDR2 is LQKENI. Trimming removed 6 bases at V and 10 bases at J, with 13 bases between. CDR3 protein: CASSNQGYEQFF. CDR3 sequence (DNA): TGTGCCAGCTCGAACCAGGGTTACGAGCAGTTCTTC.

The V gene is TRBV30, the J gene TRBJ2-6; D gene unclear. Trimming stripped 0 bases from V and 0 bases from J, with 9 bases between. Germline V gives CDR1 GTSNPN, CDR2 SVGIG (reference sequence). CDR3 length: 16 residues. The CDR3 DNA follows: TGTGCCTGGAGTGTCCCCCCTGTCTCTGGGGCCAACGTCCTGACTTTC. This encodes CAWSVPPVSGANVLTF.

CDR3 nucleotides: TGTGCCAGCAGTGGACAGGGGGCGCAAGTCGATGGCTACACCTTC. Protein: CASSGQGAQVDGYTF. J is TRBJ1-2 and V is TRBV2; 10 bases are shared with TRBD1. The CDR3 extends over 15 amino acids. Unmatched junction bases numbered 8, after V lost 4 bases and J lost 6 bases. Germline CDR1 reads SNHLY; CDR2 reads FYNNEI.

The V and J genes are TRBV5-4 and TRBJ2-1; 8 nucleotides agree with TRBD2. J gave up 5 bases and V 4 bases, and 23 bases lay outside the gene matches. This CDR3 comprises 20 residues. Germline V gene data show CDR1 as SGHNT and CDR2 as YYREEE (reference sequence). The CDR3, as DNA: TGTGCCAGCAGCCCGGGGGGGACTCTGGATCTAGGAGGGGCAGACAATGAGCAGTTCTTC. It yields the protein CASSPGGTLDLGGADNEQFF. Full variable domain (outside the CDR3, taken from reference TRBV5-4 and TRBJ2-1): ETGVTQSPTHLIKTRGQQVTLRCSSQSGHNTVSWYQQALGQGPQFIFQYYREEENGRGNFPPRFSGLQFPNYSSELNVNALELDDSALYLCASSPGGTLDLGGADNEQFFGPGTRLTVL.

The J gene is TRBJ2-1, the V gene TRBV7-9; no clear D. V was shortened by 1 base and J by 6 bases, with 4 bases between the two germline ends. The CDR3 has 12 residues. CDR1 and CDR2 from the germline V gene are SEHNR and FQNEAQ (reference sequence). CDR3 sequence: CASSLDINEQFF. CDR3 nucleotides: TGTGCCAGCAGCTTAGACATCAATGAGCAGTTCTTC.

The chain employs TRBV18 and TRBJ1-1; TRBD1 is a possible D gene (6 bases). This CDR3 comprises 16 residues. CDR1 and CDR2 (germline): KGHSH, LQKENI. The V end was cut by 6 bases, the J end by 0 bases, with 17 bases between. CDR3 loop: CASSPGQLYMNTEAFF. CDR3 DNA sequence: TGTGCCAGCTCGCCGGGACAACTTTACATGAACACTGAAGCTTTCTTT. Supplemented by reference TRBV18 and TRBJ1-1, the full variable domain reads NAGVMQNPRHLVRRRGQEARLRCSPMKGHSHVYWYRQLPEEGLKFMVYLQKENIIDESGMPKERFSAEFPKEGPSILRIQQVVRGDSAAYFCASSPGQLYMNTEAFFGQGTRLTVV.

The rearrangement uses TRBV6-5 and TRBJ1-3; 7 nucleotides match TRBD1. The V gene end was trimmed by 4 bases and the J gene end by 0 bases; junction bases not matched to a gene: 6. The CDR3 is 16 amino acids. Per the germline V gene, CDR1 is MNHEY and CDR2 is SVGAGI. The CDR3 DNA sequence: TGTGCCAGCAGTTCCCCGGGACAGAGCTCTGGAAACACCATATATTTT. This sequence encodes CASSSPGQSSGNTIYF.

This chain uses TRBV30 with TRBJ2-5; possibly TRBD2 for D (7 bases). The germline V gene has CDR1 GTSNPN and CDR2 SVGIG (reference sequence). With 8 bases removed from V and 4 bases from J, the gap between germline ends came to 14 bases. This CDR3 contains 12 residues. The CDR3 sequence: CARRGAGETQYF. CDR3 nucleotides: TGTGCCCGCCGGGGGGCTGGAGAGACCCAGTACTTC. The full variable domain, with the rest looked up from reference TRBV30 and TRBJ2-5, is SQTIHQWPATLVQPVGSPLSLECTVEGTSNPNLYWYRQAAGRGLQLLFYSVGIGQISSEVPQNLSASRPQDRQFILSSKKLLLSDSGFYLCARRGAGETQYFGPGTRLLVL.

This clone was observed a handful of times. V gene TRBV6-5 combines with J gene TRBJ1-2; 7 positions match TRBD1. The CDR3 totals 14 residues. The V gene's germline CDR1 is MNHEY and CDR2 SVGAGI. V lost 1 base to trimming and J lost 3 bases; unmatched junction nucleotides: 2. The CDR3 here is CASSYYGQDYGYTF. The CDR3 DNA is TGTGCCAGCAGTTACTATGGACAGGACTATGGCTACACCTTC.

The rearrangement uses TRBV18 and TRBJ2-1, with unresolved D. V was trimmed by 3 bases and J by 8 bases, leaving 11 bases between them. The CDR3 runs 13 residues. Germline lookup yields CDR1 KGHSH and CDR2 LQKENI. The CDR3 DNA is TGTGCCAGCTCACCCAACTCCTGGGATGAGCAGTTCTTC. Amino acids: CASSPNSWDEQFF.

The genes are TRBV6-5 and TRBJ2-7; D assignment may be TRBD1 or TRBD2 (7 bases each). Trimming took 1 base from V and 2 from J, leaving 12 bases between them. From germline, CDR1 is MNHEY and CDR2 SVGAGI. CDR3 length equals 15 residues. The CDR3 coding sequence is TGTGCCAGCAGTTACTTGTCAGGGGGGGCCTACGAGCAGTACTTC. It is translated as CASSYLSGGAYEQYF.

This clone was seen just once. This sequence joins TRBV5-3 and TRBJ1-1, with TRBD1 as a possible D gene (5 bases). TRBV5-3 is annotated as an ORF whose role is uncertain. V lost 5 bases and J lost 1, with 18 bases in between. The CDR3 runs to 16 residues. The CDR3 region is CARSLDKKKKNTEAFF. The CDR3 DNA sequence: TGTGCCAGAAGTCTGGACAAAAAGAAGAAGAACACTGAAGCTTTCTTT.

This chain uses TRBV11-2 with TRBJ2-7; 7 positions agree with TRBD1. Trimming took 5 bases from V and 3 from J; bases not matched to a gene: 10. CDR1 is SGHAT, CDR2 FQNNGV, per germline. The CDR3 is made up of 15 amino acids. CDR3 sequence (DNA): TGTGCCAGCAGCCTACGACAGGGATGGATCTACGAGCAGTACTTC. Translating it yields CASSLRQGWIYEQYF.

The rearrangement links TRBV5-4 to TRBJ2-7; 11 positions agree with TRBD2. Per the germline V gene, CDR1 is SGHNT and CDR2 is YYREEE (reference sequence). The V gene end was trimmed by 1 base and the J gene end by 2 bases; junction bases not matched to a gene: 2. The CDR3 is 15 amino acids. The CDR3 here is CASSLTSGGTYEQYF. The CDR3 DNA is TGTGCCAGCAGCTTGACTAGCGGGGGTACCTACGAGCAGTACTTC.

This clone was seen a single time. The chain employs TRBV4-2 and TRBJ2-3; 13 positions agree with TRBD2. The CDR3 length is 16 residues. Per the germline V gene, CDR1 is LGHNA and CDR2 is YNFKEQ. V was clipped by 1 base and J by 4 bases; unmatched bases: 2. CDR3 DNA sequence: TGTGCCAGCAGCCAAGTAACTAGCGGGAGGGCAGATACGCAGTATTTT. It translates to CASSQVTSGRADTQYF.

This clone was picked up one time. This chain connects TRBV25-1 to TRBJ2-5, with D possibly TRBD1 on 6 matching bases. This CDR3 is built from 13 residues. V was trimmed by 6 bases and J by 5 bases, leaving 13 bases between them. Germline V lookup: CDR1 MGHDK, CDR2 SYGVNS. This chain's CDR3 is CASRGRGEETQYF. The CDR3 DNA is TGTGCCAGCAGGGGCAGGGGAGAGGAGACCCAGTACTTC.

The chain links TRBV5-1 to TRBJ2-7, with D maybe TRBD2 (7 bases). Deletions cut 4 bases from V and 7 bases from J, with 15 bases between. CDR3 length: 13 residues. Per germline, CDR1 SGHRS and CDR2 YFSETQ. The CDR3 loop reads CASSTGLGGEQYF. DNA for the CDR3: TGCGCCAGCAGCACCGGACTAGGGGGTGAGCAGTACTTC.

The V call is TRBV7-2, the J call TRBJ1-1, with no clear D. The CDR3 is 15 amino acids. Trimming removed 1 base at V and 7 bases at J, with 16 bases between. Germline assignment: CDR1 SGHTA and CDR2 FQGNSA. Here the CDR3 reads CASSLGSPSLNEAFF. DNA of the CDR3: TGTGCCAGCAGCTTAGGAAGTCCATCCTTGAATGAAGCTTTCTTT.

The chain combines TRBV4-1 with TRBJ1-5; no clear D. The germline gives CDR1 MGHRA, CDR2 YSYEKL. The germline V and J ends were trimmed by 4 bases and 4 bases, with 14 bases remaining between them. The CDR3 runs 15 residues. CDR3 protein: CASSPFGLWNQPQHF. CDR3 sequence (DNA): TGCGCCAGCAGCCCGTTTGGATTGTGGAATCAGCCCCAGCATTTT.

A single count supports this clone. The chain is built from TRBV6-5 and TRBJ1-2, with a possible D match to TRBD1 (6 bases). CDR3 size: 14 residues. Looked up from germline, CDR1 is MNHEY and CDR2 is SVGAGI. The germline V and J ends were trimmed by 6 bases and 4 bases, with 15 bases remaining between them. CDR3 residues: CASSYRARSYGYTF. The DNA for the CDR3 is TGTGCCAGCAGCTACAGGGCTCGGAGCTATGGCTACACCTTC.

By proportion, this clone is medium-sized (0.01 to 0.1%). This chain connects TRBV7-2 to TRBJ1-3; TRBD1 is a possible D gene (5 bases). The CDR3 is 17 residues long. Germline V lookup: CDR1 SGHTA, CDR2 FQGNSA. V lost 1 base and J lost 0, with 13 bases in between. CDR3 protein: CASSLGGQGISGNTIYF. The CDR3 DNA reads TGTGCCAGCAGCTTAGGAGGTCAGGGCATCTCTGGAAACACCATATATTTT. Full variable domain (remainder filled in from reference TRBV7-2 and TRBJ1-3): GAGVSQSPSNKVTEKGKDVELRCDPISGHTALYWYRQSLGQGLEFLIYFQGNSAPDKSGLPSDRFSAERTGGSVSTLTIQRTQQEDSAVYLCASSLGGQGISGNTIYFGEGSWLTVV.